Sequencing of this T cell receptor beta chain was carried out in a study of T cell responses to AZD1222 COVID-19 vaccine. Overall study results and limits: Donors were mostly white British, more females; clonal diversity possibly underestimated.

With respect to this clone: Its antigen is as yet unknown.

Sequenced by immunoSEQ multiplex PCR; TCRdb stores in-frame clones only, minus some. The data contain 52,000 or so clones, 70% to 85% of them singletons. Here the sequenced sample was peripheral blood, taken on day 0 of AZD1222 vaccination. This sequence originates from an adult in good health.

In DNA form, the CDR3 reads TGTGCCAGCAGCTGGGGGACAGGGGTATCCTATGGCTACACCTTC. This encodes CASSWGTGVSYGYTF. The rearrangement joins TRBV5-6 to TRBJ1-2; 10 bases are shared with TRBD1. This CDR3 has 15 residues. Germline values: CDR1 SGHDT, CDR2 YYEEEE. J lost 4 bases, V lost 3 bases, and 6 bases had no gene match.